These 17 T cell receptor beta chains were sequenced from one sample in a study of CD8+ T cells in alopecia areata (dated by TCRdb to the late 2010s). Receptor amplification or capture employed the immunoSEQ multiplex PCR assay. RNA was extracted from all samples and reverse transcribed into cDNA as template for TCR sequencing. Sourced from immuneACCESS, this table was stored by TCRdb with only in-frame sequences that have V and J called. A share of the clones is absent; for the studies checked, an unresolved V gene accounts for under half, and the remainder has no known explanation. This sample holds around 270,000 clones; roughly 60% were observed only once. The ten largest clonotypes hold under 2% of the sample. This sample's time point label indicates: less than 30 weeks on oral tofacitinib. Interpreted using the paper, the treatment or condition label stands for: oral pan-JAK inhibitor, 5-10 mg twice daily.

Source: CD4+ T cells sorted from blood, taken at week 24, from a patient treated with tofacitinib. The receptor set was obtained from a human donor with alopecia areata.

The chain links TRBV7-9 to TRBJ2-5, with D uncertain. In germline, CDR1 is SEHNR, CDR2 FQNEAQ (reference sequence). V dropped 1 base and J dropped 4 bases, with 10 bases sitting between them. CDR3 size: 14 residues. This chain's CDR3 is CASSLVGLRETQYF. The CDR3 DNA follows: TGTGCCAGCAGCTTAGTCGGCCTGAGAGAGACCCAGTACTTC.

The rearrangement joins TRBV9 to TRBJ2-5; a weak D match, TRBD2 (6 bases). This CDR3 contains 13 residues. CDR1 SGDLS and CDR2 YYNGEE come from the germline V gene. V was cut by 1 base and J by 2 bases, with 6 bases left in between. Here the CDR3 reads CASSVRGQETQYF. CDR3 DNA sequence: TGTGCCAGCAGCGTACGGGGGCAAGAGACCCAGTACTTC.

The CDR3 is CASSGSYADTQYF. CDR3 sequence (DNA): TGTGCCAGCAGTGGCTCGTATGCAGATACGCAGTATTTT. The rearrangement joins TRBV7-8 to TRBJ2-3; no definite D call. Germline V gene data show CDR1 as SGHVS and CDR2 as FQNEAQ. The CDR3 length is 13 residues. Trimming cost V 6 bases and J 4 bases, with 11 bases left between them. Full variable domain (remainder filled in from reference TRBV7-8 and TRBJ2-3): GAGVSQSPRYKVAKRGQDVALRCDPISGHVSLFWYQQALGQGPEFLTYFQNEAQLDKSGLPSDRFFAERPEGSVSTLKIQRTQQEDSAVYLCASSGSYADTQYFGPGTRLTVL.

The chain employs TRBV20-1 and TRBJ2-2, with a possible D match to TRBD2 (5 bases). The CDR3 length is 11 residues. Germline V lookup: CDR1 DFQATT, CDR2 SNEGSKA (reference sequence). With 4 bases removed from V and 7 bases from J, the gap between germline ends came to 7 bases. The DNA for the CDR3 is TGCAGTGCTATCGGACTCGGGGAGCTGTTTTTT. Translated: CSAIGLGELFF.

The rearrangement joins TRBV30 to TRBJ1-1; 7 bases match TRBD1. V gave up 4 bases and J gave up 1 base; unmatched junction bases: 3. This CDR3 is built from 13 residues. Germline loops: CDR1 GTSNPN, CDR2 SVGIG (reference sequence). This CDR3 is CAWTRDRNTEAFF. In nucleotides, the CDR3 is TGTGCCTGGACTCGGGACAGGAACACTGAAGCTTTCTTT.

The chain joins TRBV29-1 to TRBJ2-2; possibly TRBD1 for D (5 bases). Germline CDR1 reads SQVTM; CDR2 reads ANQGSEA. V lost 5 bases, J lost 1 base, and 11 bases lay in between. CDR3 length: 14 amino acids. This CDR3 is CSVKIGQNTGELFF. CDR3 sequence (DNA): TGCAGCGTTAAAATAGGACAGAACACCGGGGAGCTGTTTTTT.

The rearrangement links TRBV10-3 to TRBJ2-6, with 9 nucleotides matching TRBD1. Per germline, CDR1 ENHRY and CDR2 SYGVKD. V lost 3 bases, J lost 0 bases, and 6 bases stayed unmatched. The CDR3 consists of 18 residues. The CDR3 coding sequence is TGTGCCATCAGTGATCCCGGGACAGGGATCTCTGGGGCCAACGTCCTGACTTTC. It is translated as CAISDPGTGISGANVLTF.

The rearrangement links TRBV2 to TRBJ2-1; 7 bases are shared with TRBD2. Germline CDR1 and CDR2: SNHLY and FYNNEI. This CDR3 comprises 17 residues. The junction had 15 bases not matched to a gene; V was cut back by 6 bases and J by 4 bases. CDR3 amino acids: CASRPFPSGAIYNEQFF. The CDR3 DNA follows: TGTGCCAGCAGACCTTTTCCAAGCGGGGCAATATACAATGAGCAGTTCTTC.

This clone came up many times. V and J are TRBV28 and TRBJ2-5, with 7 bases that match TRBD1. Germline trimming cut 6 bases from V and 5 bases from J; bases unmatched to any gene: 6. Per germline, CDR1 MDHEN and CDR2 SYDVKM. The CDR3 is 13 amino acids. The CDR3 reads CASRETGLETQYF. Here the CDR3 DNA reads TGTGCCAGCAGGGAGACAGGGTTGGAGACCCAGTACTTC.

In nucleotides, the CDR3 is TGTGCCAGCAGCTTAGAGCACAGCTACACCGGGGAGCTGTTTTTT. It yields the protein CASSLEHSYTGELFF. J is TRBJ2-2 and V is TRBV7-8; no clear D. V lost 1 base and J 3 bases, leaving 9 bases between the germline ends. The CDR3 has 15 amino acids. In germline, CDR1 is SGHVS, CDR2 FQNEAQ.

The chain combines TRBV28 with TRBJ1-2, with D perhaps matching TRBD1 (5 bases). The CDR3 loop spans 11 amino acids. Trimming shortened V by 9 bases and J by 3 bases, and 8 bases separated the two germline ends. The germline gives CDR1 MDHEN, CDR2 SYDVKM. In nucleotides, the CDR3 is TGTGCCAGTCAGGGCTACTATGGCTACACCTTC. Residues: CASQGYYGYTF.

The rearrangement uses TRBV7-9 and TRBJ2-7; D is uncertain. The germline gives CDR1 SEHNR, CDR2 FQNEAQ (reference sequence). V was trimmed by 2 bases and J by 1 base, leaving 6 bases between them. The CDR3 is 13 residues long. CDR3 nucleotides: TGTGCCAGCAGCTTAAGTAGTTCCTACGAGCAGTACTTC. Protein: CASSLSSSYEQYF.

The J gene is TRBJ2-2, the V gene TRBV29-1; D perhaps matches TRBD1 (5 bases). V dropped 5 bases and J dropped 4 bases, with 14 bases sitting between them. Germline values: CDR1 SQVTM, CDR2 ANQGSEA. The CDR3 has 14 amino acids. CDR3 nucleotides: TGCAGCGTTCACACCCGTGGGGCCACCGGGGAGCTGTTTTTT. This codes for CSVHTRGATGELFF.

Written as DNA, the CDR3 is TGTGCCAGCAGCTTAGCGGGCGGGGACAGGTCCTCCTACGAGCAGTACTTC. As protein: CASSLAGGDRSSYEQYF. The V gene is TRBV7-9, the J gene TRBJ2-7; 8 bases match TRBD1. The CDR3 totals 17 residues. Germline loops: CDR1 SEHNR, CDR2 FQNEAQ (reference sequence). V lost 0 bases to trimming and J lost 0 bases; unmatched junction nucleotides: 7.

The J gene is TRBJ2-5, the V gene TRBV6-6, with D perhaps being TRBD1 or TRBD2 (6 bases each). In germline, CDR1 is MNHNY, CDR2 SVGAGI (reference sequence). The CDR3 runs 15 residues. Trimming stripped 8 bases from V and 1 base from J, with 17 bases between. The DNA of the CDR3 is TGTGCCAGCTGGGAGAACGGGGGCCTCCAAGAGACCCAGTACTTC. It is translated as CASWENGGLQETQYF.

The chain recombines TRBV11-2 with TRBJ2-1; D gene unclear. Trimming took off 1 base at V and 6 bases at J, with 1 base between the two ends. Germline CDR1 SGHAT, CDR2 FQNNGV. The CDR3 runs to 11 residues. The CDR3 sequence: CASSLVNEQFF. The CDR3 nucleotides are TGTGCCAGCAGCTTAGTCAATGAGCAGTTCTTC. The full variable domain, rest sourced from reference TRBV11-2 and TRBJ2-1, is EAGVAQSPRYKIIEKRQSVAFWCNPISGHATLYWYQQILGQGPKLLIQFQNNGVVDDSQLPKDRFSAERLKGVDSTLKIQPAKLEDSAVYLCASSLVNEQFFGPGTRLTVL.

This clone was detected only a few times. The V gene is TRBV4-1, the J gene TRBJ2-5, with 13 bases matching TRBD2. Germline V lookup: CDR1 MGHRA, CDR2 YSYEKL. V dropped 3 bases and J dropped 0; count of bases not matched to a gene: 10. This CDR3 has 19 amino acids. Here the CDR3 reads CASSQGTSGATRYQETQYF. DNA of the CDR3: TGCGCCAGCAGCCAGGGGACTAGCGGGGCGACCCGTTACCAAGAGACCCAGTACTTC.